This T cell receptor (beta chain) was observed in a study of OX40 agonist ivuxolimab in advanced cancers. The wider study: The treatment was a fully human IgG2 OX40 agonist, ivuxolimab. People in dose escalation had one of these cancers: hepatocellular carcinoma, melanoma, renal cell or head and neck cancer. Cohort: around 86% men, mean age around 55, aged about 20 to 90.

Profiling relied on immunoSEQ multiplex PCR, and the TCRdb table lists in-frame clones only, not all of them. The table has roughly 49,000 clones, under 90% seen once. Findings of the study overall: Among the nonresponders, some also had low normalized T-cell clonal expansion.

Regarding this clone: The antigen remains undetermined.

Germline V gives CDR1 SGHRS, CDR2 YFSETQ. The CDR3 runs 14 residues. The junction had 10 bases not matched to a gene; V was cut back by 5 bases and J by 8 bases. This sequence was found in an adult with an advanced solid tumor such as melanoma, head and neck, liver or kidney cancer. V and J are TRBV5-1 and TRBJ2-1, with 7 bases aligning to TRBD2. The sample in question was CD4+ or CD8+ T cells sorted from blood, obtained in a trial of the OX40 agonist ivuxolimab. The CDR3 reads CASSRDYSSDEQFF. DNA for the CDR3: TGCGCCAGCAGTCGGGACTACTCTAGTGATGAGCAGTTCTTC.